This T cell receptor beta chain was captured in a study of blood T cell repertoires in COVID-19. Overall study context: COVID-19 samples from acute and convalescent phases originated in the United States, Italy and Spain. PBMCs, B-cell-depleted T cells, or T cells provided the cDNA or gDNA that made up the material.

Sequencing used immunoSEQ multiplex PCR; TCRdb keeps in-frame clones, though not all of them. The sample holds about 47,000 clones, roughly 80% seen once. The sample taken for sequencing was peripheral blood. This receptor was identified in a human donor with acute or convalescent COVID-19. The donor label of this sample is uncertain.

CDR3: CASSYTIQDEAFF. The CDR3 coding sequence is TGTGCCAGCAGTTACACAATACAGGATGAAGCTTTCTTT. The rearrangement joins TRBV12-3 or TRBV12-4 to TRBJ1-1, with D perhaps TRBD1 (5 bases). Between the trimmed V and J ends, which lost 4 bases and 7 bases, there was a span of 13 bases. The CDR3 spans 13 residues.